This TCR beta chain is drawn from a study of blood T cell repertoires in COVID-19. Background on the study: Researchers got acute and convalescent COVID-19 samples from the United States, Italy and Spain. PBMCs, B-cell-depleted T cells, or T cells provided the cDNA or gDNA that made up the material.

In germline, CDR1 is KGHSH, CDR2 LQKENI. V was clipped by 3 bases and J by 2 bases, with 11 bases between them. The CDR3 runs 15 residues. In the authors' workflow: Amplified reference gene primers provided the basis for estimating nucleated cell counts. The repertoire was sequenced with immunoSEQ multiplex PCR; TCRdb's copy has only in-frame clones and lacks some. The V and J calls and clone size are taken from that table; D and trimming were inferred from the DNA. The data contain fewer than 250,000 clones, around four fifths of them singletons. This clone came up once. Sequencing was performed on peripheral blood. The receptor comes from a woman aged 55-69 years with active or convalescent COVID-19. The chain is built from TRBV18 and TRBJ2-1; D ambiguous. This CDR3 is CASSPGSPTYNEQFF. CDR3 DNA: TGTGCCAGCTCACCGGGCAGTCCGACCTACAATGAGCAGTTCTTC.